This passage covers 21 T cell receptor beta chains from one sample sequenced in a study of neurological immune-mediated disorders. TCRdb redid the calling of the 5' RACE reads with MiXCR, one entry per CDR3 protein. The table includes tens of thousands of distinct CDR3 sequences, under 4.5% detected once. Sequenced material: PBMCs. The receptors stem from a woman in her 50s with multiple sclerosis.

This clonotype was seen repeatedly, ten times or more. This chain connects TRBV5-5 to TRBJ2-3; D is perhaps TRBD1 or TRBD2 (5 bases each). Trimming pared 4 bases from V and 2 bases from J, leaving 14 bases between. This CDR3 has 15 residues. Germline loops: CDR1 SGHKS, CDR2 YYEKEE (reference sequence). CDR3 protein: CASSPPRDPTDTQYF. In DNA, the CDR3 is TGTGCCAGCAGCCCCCCCCGGGACCCCACAGATACGCAGTATTTT.

This clonotype was found many times. This chain joins TRBV10-3 and TRBJ1-2; a weak D match, TRBD1 (5 bases). There are 13 residues in the CDR3. In germline, CDR1 is ENHRY, CDR2 SYGVKD. V lost 11 bases and J lost 0, with 13 bases in between. The CDR3 spells CAAWGPPNYGYTF. In DNA form, the CDR3 reads TGTGCCGCCTGGGGCCCACCTAACTATGGCTACACCTTC.

This clonotype was picked up many times. This chain connects TRBV4-3 to TRBJ2-3, with no clear D. The germline V gene has CDR1 LGHNA and CDR2 YSLEER. V was pared by 1 base and J by 0 bases, with 8 bases between. CDR3 size: 15 residues. CDR3 bases: TGCGCCAGCAGCCAAGCGGGCAGGAGCACAGATACGCAGTATTTT. Protein: CASSQAGRSTDTQYF.

This rearrangement joins TRBV20-1 to TRBJ2-3; 9 nucleotides match TRBD2. The length of the CDR3 is 15 residues. CDR1 is DFQATT, CDR2 SNEGSKA, per germline (reference sequence). The V gene end was trimmed by 1 base and the J gene end by 0 bases; junction bases not matched to a gene: 2. In DNA form, the CDR3 reads TGCAGTGCTAGAGGACTAGCGGCTAGCACAGATACGCAGTATTTT. Its translation: CSARGLAASTDTQYF.

This clonotype has at least ten counts. V and J are TRBV15 and TRBJ2-5; TRBD2 matches at 9 bases. This CDR3 contains 16 residues. Germline CDR1 is LNHNV and CDR2 is YYDKDF (reference sequence). Trimming cost V 1 base and J 1 base; bases outside gene matches: 4. The chain's CDR3 is CATSRGTRGGQETQYF. The CDR3 nucleotides read TGTGCCACCAGCAGAGGGACGCGGGGGGGCCAAGAGACCCAGTACTTC.

This clonotype has at least ten counts. The chain couples TRBV11-2 to TRBJ2-1; possibly TRBD2 for D (5 bases). The V end was cut by 1 base, the J end by 9 bases, with 13 bases between. Germline CDR1 SGHAT, CDR2 FQNNGV. The length of the CDR3 is 14 residues. The CDR3: CASSLGVALREQFF. The DNA for the CDR3 is TGTGCCAGCAGCTTAGGGGTAGCGCTCCGTGAGCAGTTCTTC.

The V gene is TRBV6-5, the J gene TRBJ1-5; no firm D call. This CDR3 is 15 amino acids long. Germline V gene data show CDR1 as MNHEY and CDR2 as SVGAGI. Trimming took 6 bases from V and 3 from J, leaving 15 bases between them. CDR3 DNA: TGTGCCAGCAGCCAGCAGTGGGGAGACAATCAGCCCCAGCATTTT. Protein sequence: CASSQQWGDNQPQHF.

This chain connects TRBV27 to TRBJ1-1; D gene ambiguous. The CDR3 spans 15 residues. V dropped 4 bases and J dropped 0 bases, with 12 bases sitting between them. In germline, CDR1 is MNHEY, CDR2 SMNVEV (reference sequence). CDR3 in DNA: TGTGCCAGCAGTTCTCTCCCTGGGCTGAACACTGAAGCTTTCTTT. Its translation: CASSSLPGLNTEAFF.

This clonotype appeared many times. The V gene is TRBV5-1, the J gene TRBJ2-3; 9 bases map to TRBD2. V gave up 0 bases and J gave up 0 bases; unmatched junction bases: 5. CDR3 length: 17 residues. Germline V CDR1 and CDR2: SGHRS, YFSETQ. The CDR3 sequence is CASSLGVAGASTDTQYF. Written as DNA, the CDR3 is TGCGCCAGCAGCTTGGGAGTAGCGGGGGCCAGCACAGATACGCAGTATTTT.

This clonotype was recorded at least ten times. V and J are TRBV7-9 and TRBJ2-5; 11 bases are a match to TRBD1. Germline V lookup: CDR1 SEHNR, CDR2 FQNEAQ (reference sequence). V gave up 4 bases and J gave up 4 bases; unmatched junction bases: 5. This CDR3 region has 15 residues. The CDR3 is CASSSTGTGGETQYF. CDR3 nucleotides: TGTGCCAGCAGCTCGACCGGGACAGGGGGAGAGACCCAGTACTTC.

The table lists this clonotype with many counts. The chain has TRBV20-1 and TRBJ2-6; 11 bases fit TRBD2. Per germline, CDR1 DFQATT and CDR2 SNEGSKA (reference sequence). The CDR3 has 17 amino acids. With V trimmed by 5 bases and J by 1 base, 7 bases remained unmatched. Written as DNA, the CDR3 is TGCAGTGCTGCGGTAGCGGGGGGGCTATCTGGGGCCAACGTCCTGACTTTC. Translating gives CSAAVAGGLSGANVLTF.

This clonotype was picked up many times. The V gene is TRBV6-5, the J gene TRBJ2-7; D remains unclear. V lost 2 bases, J lost 1 base, and 6 bases lay in between. CDR1 is MNHEY, CDR2 SVGAGI, per germline. The CDR3 runs to 13 residues. Written as DNA, the CDR3 is TGTGCCAGCAGTTACGAGGAATCCTACGAGCAGTACTTC. It codes for CASSYEESYEQYF.

This clonotype was observed many times. This rearrangement joins TRBV5-1 to TRBJ2-1; 15 positions match TRBD2. The CDR3 extends over 16 amino acids. The ends lost 3 bases at V and 7 bases at J; junction bases unmatched: 5. The germline CDR1 and CDR2 sequences are SGHRS and YFSETQ. CDR3 loop: CASSSGTSGGRNEQFF. DNA of the CDR3: TGCGCCAGCAGCTCAGGGACTAGCGGGGGGCGGAATGAGCAGTTCTTC.

This rearrangement joins TRBV20-1 to TRBJ2-3, with 8 bases aligning to TRBD1. Trimming removed 3 bases from V and 1 base from J; junction bases left unmatched: 6. This CDR3 spans 15 amino acids. CDR1 and CDR2 from the germline V gene are DFQATT and SNEGSKA (reference sequence). The CDR3 protein is CSASGSRGRTDTQYF. DNA of the CDR3: TGCAGTGCTAGTGGTTCCAGGGGGCGCACAGATACGCAGTATTTT.

V and J are TRBV5-8 and TRBJ1-3; D perhaps matches TRBD1 (5 bases). Germline CDR1 and CDR2: SGHTS and YDEGEE. V was pared by 1 base and J by 12 bases, with 20 bases between. This CDR3 comprises 15 residues. The CDR3 sequence is CASSLLSGSGKNIYF. For the CDR3, the DNA is TGTGCCAGCAGCTTGTTATCAGGGTCTGGAAAAAACATATATTTT.

This clonotype was detected ten times or more. The rearrangement uses TRBV20-1 and TRBJ1-1, with 7 positions matching TRBD1. Germline CDR1 is DFQATT and CDR2 is SNEGSKA (reference sequence). The V segment lost 4 bases and the J segment 7 bases; nucleotides outside the gene matches: 12. CDR3 size: 14 residues. CDR3 region: CSAIEGGPTDEAFF. CDR3 nucleotide sequence: TGCAGTGCTATTGAAGGGGGCCCCACCGATGAAGCTTTCTTT.

The sample holds many counts of this clonotype. The rearrangement joins TRBV4-3 to TRBJ1-5; D gene uncertain. From germline, CDR1 is LGHNA and CDR2 YSLEER. V lost 3 bases, J lost 5 bases, and 8 bases lay in between. The CDR3 extends over 13 amino acids. CDR3 sequence reads: CASSQDPDQPQHF. CDR3 in DNA: TGCGCCAGCAGCCAGGACCCAGATCAGCCCCAGCATTTT.

This clonotype was counted ten times or more. CDR3 amino acids: CASSALSTGSVSPLHF. Here the CDR3 DNA reads TGTGCCAGCAGCGCTCTAAGTACAGGGTCTGTTTCACCCCTCCACTTT. The rearrangement links TRBV9 to TRBJ1-6, with D perhaps matching TRBD1 (6 bases). The germline V gene encodes CDR1 SGDLS and CDR2 YYNGEE. The CDR3 consists of 16 residues. V was cut by 3 bases and J by 9 bases, with 19 bases left in between.

The table lists this clonotype with many counts. The chain uses TRBV20-1 and TRBJ2-7; the D gene is possibly TRBD2 (7 bases). The CDR3 spans 13 residues. The V gene lost 3 bases and the J gene lost 3 bases, with 12 bases spanning the gap. Germline CDR1 is DFQATT and CDR2 is SNEGSKA (reference sequence). As DNA, the CDR3 is TGCAGTGCTAGGTGGGGGGGCCGCTACGAGCAGTACTTC. Its protein is CSARWGGRYEQYF.

This clonotype was picked up many times. The chain uses TRBV7-2 and TRBJ2-7, with TRBD2 as a possible D gene (6 bases). The CDR3 runs 15 residues. Germline CDR1 reads SGHTA; CDR2 reads FQGNSA. Trimming cost V 2 bases and J 3 bases, with 14 bases left between them. CDR3 residues: CASSLNFGGLYEQYF. The DNA for the CDR3 is TGTGCCAGCAGCTTAAATTTTGGGGGACTCTACGAGCAGTACTTC. Using reference TRBV7-2 and TRBJ2-7 for the parts outside the CDR3, the full variable domain is GAGVSQSPSNKVTEKGKDVELRCDPISGHTALYWYRQSLGQGLEFLIYFQGNSAPDKSGLPSDRFSAERTGGSVSTLTIQRTQQEDSAVYLCASSLNFGGLYEQYFGPGTRLTVT.

The sample holds many counts of this clonotype. The rearrangement links TRBV10-3 to TRBJ1-1; D is ambiguous. Germline V gene lookup returns CDR1 ENHRY and CDR2 SYGVKD. The CDR3 runs to 14 residues. The V end was cut by 2 bases, the J end by 4 bases, with 11 bases between. This CDR3 is CAISEAASSTEAFF. As DNA, the CDR3 is TGTGCCATCAGTGAGGCAGCTTCTAGCACTGAAGCTTTCTTT.